This record covers a single TCR beta chain. The antigen is undetermined. The data were obtained in a study of vaccination effects on CD4 cells after COVID-19. Looking at the study overall: Researchers obtained post-vaccine samples at a median of 72 days past the second dose. Study-level findings and limits: Researchers reported few convalescent patients and no early post-infection timepoints in the study.

The CDR3 is made up of 17 amino acids. CDR1 is ENHRY, CDR2 SYGVKD, per germline. Trimming left V 4 bases short and J 2 bases short, with 19 bases between. CD4+ T cells were isolated after 10 days of culture. Two-dose vaccination with either BNT162b2 or mRNA-1273 was given to the participants. Vaccine recipients, nucleocapsid antibody negative, had no prior SARS-CoV-2 infection. Profiling relied on immunoSEQ multiplex PCR, and the TCRdb table lists in-frame clones only, not all of them. Of 45,000 to 60,000 clones in the sample, approximately 70% are singletons; the top ten hold 6.5% to 9%. Material: CD4+ T cells from PBMCs cultured without peptide, obtained after COVID-19 vaccination. V and J are TRBV10-3 and TRBJ2-3, with D possibly TRBD2 on 6 matching bases. The sequence derives from a human donor who received a COVID-19 vaccine. The CDR3 is CAISGTELGTFTDTQYF. CDR3 nucleotide sequence: TGTGCCATCAGTGGGACTGAATTGGGGACTTTCACAGATACGCAGTATTTT.